Listed below are T cell receptor beta chains from one sample, sequenced in a study of T cell responses to AZD1222 COVID-19 vaccine. Libraries were prepared by immunoSEQ multiplex PCR; TCRdb keeps only in-frame clonotypes and omits some of them. Among about 120,000 clones listed, more than 85% were seen once. This specimen consisted of peripheral blood, obtained 28 days after the second AZD1222 dose. Source of these receptors: an adult who received the AZD1222 COVID-19 vaccine. Each CDR3 is given with its conserved first and last residue. D genes are given only for firm matches. Some rows mark clone size as missing; the rest say once, few, many or name a class of expanded clone.

CDR3,DNA,J,length,D,V,size
CSVLQGASYNEQFF,TGCAGCGTTCTACAGGGGGCCTCCTACAATGAGCAGTTCTTC,TRBJ2-1,14,TRBD1,TRBV29-1,-
CASSDSLPGQTPDTQYF,TGTGCCAGCAGTGATTCCCTACCGGGACAGACACCCGATACGCAGTATTTT,TRBJ2-3,17,TRBD1,TRBV7-8,few
CASSLVGRTDTQYF,TGCGCCAGCAGCTTGGTTGGTAGAACAGATACGCAGTATTTT,TRBJ2-3,14,-,TRBV5-1,-
CASSLGMNTEAFF,TGTGCCAGCAGCTTGGGTATGAACACTGAAGCTTTCTTT,TRBJ1-1,13,-,TRBV11-2,-
CAISRSGREDTEAFF,TGTGCCATCTCACGATCAGGGAGGGAGGACACTGAAGCTTTCTTT,TRBJ1-1,15,-,TRBV7-9,few
CATSRDVLNQPQHF,TGTGCCACCAGCAGAGATGTTCTCAATCAGCCCCAGCATTTT,TRBJ1-5,14,-,TRBV15,-
CSVEESRDGYTF,TGCAGCGTTGAAGAGTCCAGGGACGGCTACACCTTC,TRBJ1-2,12,-,TRBV29-1,few
CASSLRYPTGGGF,TGTGCCAGCAGCTTGCGCTACCCTACAGGGGGCGGCTTT,TRBJ1-5,13,TRBD1,TRBV5-8,-
CASSPPAPGDQPQHF,TGTGCCAGCAGTCCTCCGGCCCCCGGCGATCAGCCCCAGCATTTT,TRBJ1-5,15,-,TRBV28,-
CASSHRDSYGYTF,TGTGCCAGCAGTCACCGGGACAGCTATGGCTACACCTTC,TRBJ1-2,13,TRBD1,TRBV12-3/TRBV12-4,-
CASSPGQQTDTQYF,TGTGCCAGCAGCCCCGGACAGCAAACAGATACGCAGTATTTT,TRBJ2-3,14,-,TRBV7-8,-
CASSLAIPGNSPLHF,TGCGCCAGCAGCTTGGCCATACCAGGGAATTCACCCCTCCACTTT,TRBJ1-6,15,-,TRBV5-1,-
CASSLGSSSIQPQHF,TGTGCCAGCAGCTTAGGTAGCAGTTCAATCCAGCCCCAGCATTTT,TRBJ1-5,15,-,TRBV7-6,-
CASSSLAGKGPYEQYF,TGTGCCAGCAGCTCCCTAGCGGGGAAGGGCCCCTACGAGCAGTACTTC,TRBJ2-7,16,TRBD2,TRBV11-2,-
CASSQALRVGEQYF,TGCGCCAGCAGCCAAGCTCTCCGGGTGGGCGAGCAGTACTTC,TRBJ2-7,14,-,TRBV4-1,once
CASSVGTGVLGEQYF,TGTGCCAGCAGCGTAGGGACGGGGGTTCTAGGCGAGCAGTACTTC,TRBJ2-7,15,-,TRBV9,-
CASVSLSAEAFF,TGTGCTAGTGTATCCTTAAGCGCTGAAGCTTTCTTT,TRBJ1-1,12,-,TRBV12-5,-
CASSMPGPTGSIQYF,TGCGCCAGCAGCATGCCGGGACCCACCGGGAGCATTCAGTACTTC,TRBJ2-4,15,-,TRBV5-1,-
CASSLEGGYKWNYTF,TGTGCCAGCAGCTTAGAAGGGGGGTATAAGTGGAACTACACCTTC,TRBJ1-2,15,-,TRBV7-2,-
CATSSLGGDYNEQFF,TGTGCCACCAGCAGCTTGGGAGGAGACTACAATGAGCAGTTCTTC,TRBJ2-1,15,-,TRBV15,-
CASSPATGGSYEQYF,TGCGCCAGCAGCCCTGCGACAGGTGGTTCCTACGAGCAGTACTTC,TRBJ2-7,15,-,TRBV4-3,-
CASSWDSMNTEAFF,TGTGCCAGCAGTTGGGACAGCATGAACACTGAAGCTTTCTTT,TRBJ1-1,14,TRBD1,TRBV7-9,few
CASSPSSYEQYF,TGTGCCAGCAGCCCCAGCTCCTACGAGCAGTACTTC,TRBJ2-7,12,-,TRBV7-8,-
CASRPGGVYGYTF,TGTGCCAGCAGACCTGGGGGGGTCTATGGCTACACCTTC,TRBJ1-2,13,-,TRBV6-5,-
CASSQVLGGYMNTEAFF,TGTGCCAGCAGCCAAGTCCTCGGGGGGTACATGAACACTGAAGCTTTCTTT,TRBJ1-1,17,-,TRBV14,-
CASRNRDRNTEAFF,TGTGCCAGTAGGAACCGGGACAGGAACACTGAAGCTTTCTTT,TRBJ1-1,14,TRBD1,TRBV19,-
CASSIGVNQPQHF,TGTGCCAGTAGTATTGGGGTGAATCAGCCCCAGCATTTT,TRBJ1-5,13,-,TRBV19,-